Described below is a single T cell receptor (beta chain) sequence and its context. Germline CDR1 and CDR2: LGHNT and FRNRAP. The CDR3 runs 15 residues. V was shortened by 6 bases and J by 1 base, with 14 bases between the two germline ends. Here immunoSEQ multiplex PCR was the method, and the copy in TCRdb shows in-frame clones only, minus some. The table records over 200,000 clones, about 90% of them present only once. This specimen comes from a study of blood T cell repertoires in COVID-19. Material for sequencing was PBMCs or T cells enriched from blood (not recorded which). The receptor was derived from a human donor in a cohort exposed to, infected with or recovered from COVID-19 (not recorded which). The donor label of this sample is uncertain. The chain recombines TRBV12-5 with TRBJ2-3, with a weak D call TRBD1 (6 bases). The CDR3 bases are TGTGCTAGTGGATCCCGGGCAGGGGGCACAGATACGCAGTATTTT. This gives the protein CASGSRAGGTDTQYF. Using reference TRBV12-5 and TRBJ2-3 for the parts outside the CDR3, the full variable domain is DARVTQTPRHKVTEMGQEVTMRCQPILGHNTVFWYRQTMMQGLELLAYFRNRAPLDDSGMPKDRFSAEMPDATLATLKIQPSEPRDSAVYFCASGSRAGGTDTQYFGPGTRLTVL.